The clone carrying this TCR beta chain came up many times. Its specificity is not known. The CDR3 runs 11 residues. Between the trimmed V and J ends, which lost 4 bases and 7 bases, there was a span of 10 bases. In germline, CDR1 is SQVTM, CDR2 ANQGSEA. These data are taken from a study of beta chain features in type 1 diabetes. The study, taken as a whole, reports: Researchers report that Type 1 diabetes patients had moderately but significantly shorter TCRB CDR3s across all four CD4+ subsets. Cells with high TCR expression could be over-represented by cDNA sequencing. For type 1 diabetes patients, VDJ junctions showed fewer insertions and more deletions.

TCRB transcripts that were expressed got sequenced, as all of the isolated RNA had been reverse transcribed. The table came from immunoSEQ multiplex PCR; TCRdb's copy has only in-frame clones and leaves some out. The data contain fewer than 300,000 clones, around 9.9% of them singletons. Sequenced sample: naive CD4+ T cells from blood. The receptor was derived from a man aged 25 to 45 with type 1 diabetes. This chain uses TRBV29-1 with TRBJ1-1; weak D call: TRBD1 (5 bases). CDR3 in DNA: TGCAGCGTTGGTGAACAGGTTGAAGCTTTCTTT. Protein: CSVGEQVEAFF.